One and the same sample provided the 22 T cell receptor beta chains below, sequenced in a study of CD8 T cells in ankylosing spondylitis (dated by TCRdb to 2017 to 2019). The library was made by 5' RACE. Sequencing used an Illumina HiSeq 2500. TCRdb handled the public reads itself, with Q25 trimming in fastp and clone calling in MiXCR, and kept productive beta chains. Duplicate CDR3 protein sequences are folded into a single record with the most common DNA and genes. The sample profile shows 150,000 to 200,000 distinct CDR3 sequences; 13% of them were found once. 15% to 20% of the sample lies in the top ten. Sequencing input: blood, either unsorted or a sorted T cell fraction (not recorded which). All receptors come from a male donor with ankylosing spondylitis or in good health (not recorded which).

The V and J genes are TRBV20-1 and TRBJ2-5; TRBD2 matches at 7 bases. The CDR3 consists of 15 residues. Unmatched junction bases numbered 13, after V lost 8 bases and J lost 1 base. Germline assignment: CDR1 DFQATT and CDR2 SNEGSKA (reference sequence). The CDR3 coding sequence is TGCAGTAAAATCGGGCCTAGCGGCGTCCAAGAGACCCAGTACTTC. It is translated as CSKIGPSGVQETQYF.

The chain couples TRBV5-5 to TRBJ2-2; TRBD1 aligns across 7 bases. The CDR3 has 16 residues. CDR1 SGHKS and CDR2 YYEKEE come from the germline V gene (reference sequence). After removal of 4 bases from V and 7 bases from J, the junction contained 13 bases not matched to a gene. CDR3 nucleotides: TGTGCCAGCAGCACGGGGATAGGGGGCACTGGCGGGGAGCTGTTTTTT. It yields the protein CASSTGIGGTGGELFF.

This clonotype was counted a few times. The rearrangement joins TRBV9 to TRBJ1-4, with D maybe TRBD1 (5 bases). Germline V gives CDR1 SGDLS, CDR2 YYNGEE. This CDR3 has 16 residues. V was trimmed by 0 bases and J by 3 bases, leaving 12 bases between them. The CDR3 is CASSVGGGRPNEKLFF. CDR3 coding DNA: TGTGCCAGCAGCGTAGGCGGGGGACGGCCTAATGAAAAACTGTTTTTT.

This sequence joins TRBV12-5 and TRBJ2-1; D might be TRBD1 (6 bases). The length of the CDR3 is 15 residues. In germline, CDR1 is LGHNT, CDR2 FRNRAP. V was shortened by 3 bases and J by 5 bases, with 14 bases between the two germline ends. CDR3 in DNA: TGTGCTAGTGGTTTTATCCAGGGGACGGACAATGAGCAGTTCTTC. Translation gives CASGFIQGTDNEQFF.

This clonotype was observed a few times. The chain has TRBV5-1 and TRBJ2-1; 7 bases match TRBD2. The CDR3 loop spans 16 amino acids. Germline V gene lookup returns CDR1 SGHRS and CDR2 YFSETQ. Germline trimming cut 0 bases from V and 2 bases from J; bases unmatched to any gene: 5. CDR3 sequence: CASSLEGGGTYNEQFF. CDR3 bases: TGCGCCAGCAGCTTGGAGGGCGGGGGAACCTACAATGAGCAGTTCTTC.

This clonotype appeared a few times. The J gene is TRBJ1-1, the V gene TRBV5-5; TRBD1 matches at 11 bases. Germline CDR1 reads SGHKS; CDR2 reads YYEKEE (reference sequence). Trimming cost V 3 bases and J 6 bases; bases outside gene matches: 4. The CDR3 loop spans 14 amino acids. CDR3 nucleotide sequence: TGTGCCAGCAGCTGGACAGGGGGCATTGCTGAAGCTTTCTTT. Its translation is CASSWTGGIAEAFF.

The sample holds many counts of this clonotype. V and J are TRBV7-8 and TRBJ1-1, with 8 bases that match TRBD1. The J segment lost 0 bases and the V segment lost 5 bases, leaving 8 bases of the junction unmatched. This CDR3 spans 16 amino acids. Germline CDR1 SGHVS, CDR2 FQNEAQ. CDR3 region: CASSLMNRGMNTEAFF. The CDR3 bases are TGTGCCAGCAGCCTAATGAACAGGGGGATGAACACTGAAGCTTTCTTT.

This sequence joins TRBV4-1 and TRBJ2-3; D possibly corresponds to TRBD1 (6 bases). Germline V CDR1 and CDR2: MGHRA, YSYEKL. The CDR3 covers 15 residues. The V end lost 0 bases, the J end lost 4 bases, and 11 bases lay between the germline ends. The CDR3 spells CASSQEPGVADTQYF. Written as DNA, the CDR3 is TGCGCCAGCAGCCAAGAACCAGGGGTTGCAGATACGCAGTATTTT.

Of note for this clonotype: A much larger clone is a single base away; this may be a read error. This CDR3 is CASSPLGVNYKQYF. The CDR3 DNA sequence: TGTGCCAGCAGCCCTCTCGGGGTGAACTACAAGCAGTACTTC. This chain joins TRBV12-3 or TRBV12-4 and TRBJ2-7; D is perhaps TRBD2 (5 bases). The CDR3 runs 14 residues.

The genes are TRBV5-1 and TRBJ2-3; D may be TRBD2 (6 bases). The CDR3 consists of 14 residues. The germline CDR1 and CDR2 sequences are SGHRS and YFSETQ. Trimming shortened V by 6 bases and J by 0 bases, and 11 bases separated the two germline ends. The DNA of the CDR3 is TGCGCCAGCACTAGCGAAATAAGCACAGATACGCAGTATTTT. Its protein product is CASTSEISTDTQYF.

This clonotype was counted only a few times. This chain's CDR3 is CASSRGTGLNEQFF. DNA for the CDR3: TGTGCCAGCTCTCGCGGGACAGGGTTGAATGAGCAGTTCTTC. The chain carries TRBV11-1 and TRBJ2-1; TRBD1 aligns across 9 bases. The CDR3 loop spans 14 amino acids. The V and J ends lost 8 bases and 7 bases, in that order; junction bases with no gene match: 9. Germline values: CDR1 SGHAT, CDR2 FQDESV (reference sequence).

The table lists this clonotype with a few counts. The CDR3 loop is CASIPDRLNTEAFF. The CDR3 DNA is TGTGCCAGCATTCCGGACAGACTTAACACTGAAGCTTTCTTT. This rearrangement joins TRBV6-2 or TRBV6-3 to TRBJ1-1; perhaps TRBD1 as D (6 bases). This CDR3 has 14 amino acids. V was clipped by 7 bases and J by 2 bases, with 14 bases between them. The germline V gene encodes CDR1 MNHEY and CDR2 SVGEGT.

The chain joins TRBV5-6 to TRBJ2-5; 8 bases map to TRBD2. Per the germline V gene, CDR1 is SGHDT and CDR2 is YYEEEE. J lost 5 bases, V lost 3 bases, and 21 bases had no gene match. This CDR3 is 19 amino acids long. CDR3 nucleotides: TGTGCCAGCAGCTCCCTCGAAATAGCGGGGCTCCCGCCCAGCGAGACCCAGTACTTC. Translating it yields CASSSLEIAGLPPSETQYF.

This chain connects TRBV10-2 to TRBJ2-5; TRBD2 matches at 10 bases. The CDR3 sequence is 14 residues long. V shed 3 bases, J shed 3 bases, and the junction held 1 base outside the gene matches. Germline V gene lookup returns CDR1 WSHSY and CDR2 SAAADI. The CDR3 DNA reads TGCGCCAGCAGTGACGGACTAGCGGAAGAGACCCAGTACTTC. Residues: CASSDGLAEETQYF.

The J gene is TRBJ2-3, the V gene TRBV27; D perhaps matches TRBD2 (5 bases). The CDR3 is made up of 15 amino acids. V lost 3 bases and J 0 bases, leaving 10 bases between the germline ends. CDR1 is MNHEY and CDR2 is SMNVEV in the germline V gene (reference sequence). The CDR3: CASSFVWTSTDTQYF. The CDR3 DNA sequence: TGTGCCAGCAGTTTCGTCTGGACTAGCACAGATACGCAGTATTTT.

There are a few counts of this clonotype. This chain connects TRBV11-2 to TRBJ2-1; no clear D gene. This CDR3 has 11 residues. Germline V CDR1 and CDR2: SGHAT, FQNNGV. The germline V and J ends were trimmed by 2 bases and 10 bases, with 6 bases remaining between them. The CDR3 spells CASSLKAEQFF. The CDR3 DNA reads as TGTGCCAGCAGCTTAAAGGCAGAGCAGTTCTTC. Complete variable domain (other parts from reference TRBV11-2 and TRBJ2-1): EAGVAQSPRYKIIEKRQSVAFWCNPISGHATLYWYQQILGQGPKLLIQFQNNGVVDDSQLPKDRFSAERLKGVDSTLKIQPAKLEDSAVYLCASSLKAEQFFGPGTRLTVL.

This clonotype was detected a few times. CDR3 DNA sequence: TGCGCCAGCAGCCAAGGGGTGAGCGGGAGGGCCGAGCAGTACTTC. Its translation is CASSQGVSGRAEQYF. The V call is TRBV4-1, the J call TRBJ2-7; 10 bases are shared with TRBD2. The length of the CDR3 is 15 residues. Trimming at V came to 1 base and at J to 6 bases, leaving 6 bases not matched to a gene. CDR1 is MGHRA, CDR2 YSYEKL, per germline.

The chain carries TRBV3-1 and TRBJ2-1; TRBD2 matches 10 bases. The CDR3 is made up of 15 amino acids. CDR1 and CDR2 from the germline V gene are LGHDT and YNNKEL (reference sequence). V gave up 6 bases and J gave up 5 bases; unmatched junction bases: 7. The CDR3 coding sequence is TGTGCCAGCAGAAGGGATAGCGGGGGGAACAATGAGCAGTTCTTC. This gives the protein CASRRDSGGNNEQFF.

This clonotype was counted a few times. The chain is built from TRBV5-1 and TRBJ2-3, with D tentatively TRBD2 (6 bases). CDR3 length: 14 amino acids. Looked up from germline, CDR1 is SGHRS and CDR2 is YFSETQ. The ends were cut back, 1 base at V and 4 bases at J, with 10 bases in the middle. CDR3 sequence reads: CASSLFGGSDTQYF. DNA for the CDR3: TGCGCCAGCAGCTTGTTCGGGGGTTCAGATACGCAGTATTTT.

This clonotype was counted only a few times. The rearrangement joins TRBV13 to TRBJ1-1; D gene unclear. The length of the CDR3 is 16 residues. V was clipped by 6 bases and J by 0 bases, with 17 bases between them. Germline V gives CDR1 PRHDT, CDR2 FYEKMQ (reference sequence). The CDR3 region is CASRLRTDYLNTEAFF. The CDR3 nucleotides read TGTGCCAGCAGGCTCCGGACGGATTATTTGAACACTGAAGCTTTCTTT.

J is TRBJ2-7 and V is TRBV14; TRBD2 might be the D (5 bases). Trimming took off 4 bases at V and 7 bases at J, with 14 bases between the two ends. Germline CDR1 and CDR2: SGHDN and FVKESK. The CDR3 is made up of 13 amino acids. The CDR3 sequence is CASSRAHPGEQYF. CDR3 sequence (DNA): TGTGCCAGCAGCCGGGCTCACCCGGGAGAGCAGTACTTC.

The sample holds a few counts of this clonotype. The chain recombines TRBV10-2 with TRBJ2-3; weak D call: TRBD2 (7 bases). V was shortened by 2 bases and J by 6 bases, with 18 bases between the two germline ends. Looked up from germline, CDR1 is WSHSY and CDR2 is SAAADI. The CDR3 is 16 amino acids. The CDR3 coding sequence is TGCGCCAGCAGTGAGAGGAGGGGGGGCCTATGGGATACGCAGTATTTT. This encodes CASSERRGGLWDTQYF.